Following are 2 T cell receptor beta chains from one sample sequenced in a study of T cells after yellow fever vaccination. TCRdb analysed the 5' RACE reads with MiXCR anew, one entry per CDR3 protein. The sample contains hundreds of thousands of distinct CDR3 sequences, around an eighth of which appear only once. The specimen was PBMCs, collected on the day of the yellow fever booster vaccination. These receptors were collected from a man aged 25 to 45 who received the YFV17D yellow fever vaccine.

The genes are TRBV14 and TRBJ1-1; D remains ambiguous. The CDR3 covers 13 residues. CDR1 is SGHDN, CDR2 FVKESK, per germline. V shed 7 bases and J shed 6 bases, with 15 bases lying between them. CDR3 amino acids: CASNSIRSAEAFF. The CDR3 bases are TGTGCCAGCAATTCTATCAGGAGCGCTGAAGCTTTCTTT.

This clonotype appeared a few times. The chain couples TRBV20-1 to TRBJ1-3; 7 nucleotides match TRBD1. In germline, CDR1 is DFQATT, CDR2 SNEGSKA (reference sequence). The CDR3 has 13 amino acids. V lost 5 bases, J lost 6 bases, and 7 bases stayed unmatched. The CDR3 coding sequence is TGCAGTGCTGCTAGGACAGGCGAAAACACCATATATTTT. As protein: CSAARTGENTIYF.